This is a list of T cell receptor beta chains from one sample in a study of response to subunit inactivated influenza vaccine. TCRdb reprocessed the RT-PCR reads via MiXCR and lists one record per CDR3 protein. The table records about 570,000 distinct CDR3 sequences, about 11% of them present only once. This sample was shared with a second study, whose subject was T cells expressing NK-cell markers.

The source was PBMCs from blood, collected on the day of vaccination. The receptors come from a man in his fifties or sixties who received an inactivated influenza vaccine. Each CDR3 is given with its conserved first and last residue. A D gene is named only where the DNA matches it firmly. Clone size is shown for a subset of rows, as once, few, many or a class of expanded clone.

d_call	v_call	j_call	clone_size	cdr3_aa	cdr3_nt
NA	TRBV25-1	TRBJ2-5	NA	CASSESGHQETQYF	TGTGCCAGCAGTGAATCAGGACACCAAGAGACCCAGTACTTC
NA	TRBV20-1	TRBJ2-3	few	CSAQPGSPTDTQYF	TGCAGTGCTCAACCGGGGTCCCCCACAGATACGCAGTATTTT
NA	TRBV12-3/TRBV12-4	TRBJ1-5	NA	CASSLSSVLGQPQHF	TGTGCCAGCAGTCTTAGCTCGGTGTTGGGGCAGCCCCAGCATTTT
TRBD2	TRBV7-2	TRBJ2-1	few	CASSLSSGGGYNEQFF	TGTGCCAGCAGCTTATCTAGCGGGGGGGGGTACAATGAGCAGTTCTTC
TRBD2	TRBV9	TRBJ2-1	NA	CASSATGTTFDEQFF	TGTGCCAGCAGCGCGACCGGGACTACCTTCGATGAGCAGTTCTTC
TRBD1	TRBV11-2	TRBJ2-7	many	CASTTLQGAYEQYF	TGTGCCAGCACCACCCTCCAGGGGGCTTACGAGCAGTACTTC
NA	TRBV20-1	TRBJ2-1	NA	CSAATSGGVYNEQFF	TGCAGTGCCGCTACTTCAGGGGGGGTCTACAATGAGCAGTTCTTC
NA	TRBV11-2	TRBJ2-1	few	CASSTRLVNEQFF	TGTGCCAGCAGCACGCGACTAGTGAATGAGCAGTTCTTC
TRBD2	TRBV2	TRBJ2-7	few	CASRTLAGGYEQYF	TGTGCCAGCAGGACCCTAGCGGGGGGCTACGAGCAGTACTTC
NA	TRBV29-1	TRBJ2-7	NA	CSVETGKFGYEQYF	TGCAGCGTAGAAACAGGGAAATTTGGGTACGAGCAGTACTTC
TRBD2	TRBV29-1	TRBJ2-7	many	CSVVLAGAYEQYF	TGCAGCGTTGTTCTAGCGGGGGCCTACGAGCAGTACTTC
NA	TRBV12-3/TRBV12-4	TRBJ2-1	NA	CASSFSSSAGATEQFF	TGTGCCAGCAGTTTCTCCTCTAGCGCCGGGGCAACTGAGCAGTTCTTC